This TCR beta chain was recovered during a study of blood T cells in healthy people across ages. Study outcomes and limitations: Both naive CD4+ cell counts and diversity were greater in long-lived donors than in aged donors.

Then a second PCR, running about 6 to 11 cycles, was carried out with a sample-barcoded 5' primer and a J-beta primer mix. TCRdb redid the calling of the 5' RACE reads with MiXCR, one entry per CDR3 protein. Of hundreds of thousands of distinct CDR3 sequences listed, about 30% are singletons. A word on this clonotype: Its antigen remains unidentified.

This clonotype was sampled from a woman aged 80 or older in good health. Sequenced input: blood.

The CDR3 region is CASSFREFSVIYGYTF. The CDR3 DNA reads as TGCGCCAGCAGCTTCCGGGAGTTCTCCGTTATCTATGGCTACACCTTC. This chain joins TRBV5-1 and TRBJ1-2, with D unclear. Germline V lookup: CDR1 SGHRS, CDR2 YFSETQ. This CDR3 region has 16 residues. Trimming took 2 bases from V and 4 from J, leaving 18 bases between them. Full variable domain (outside the CDR3, taken from reference TRBV5-1 and TRBJ1-2): KAGVTQTPRYLIKTRGQQVTLSCSPISGHRSVSWYQQTPGQGLQFLFEYFSETQRNKGNFPGRFSGRQFSNSRSEMNVSTLELGDSALYLCASSFREFSVIYGYTFGSGTRLTVV.